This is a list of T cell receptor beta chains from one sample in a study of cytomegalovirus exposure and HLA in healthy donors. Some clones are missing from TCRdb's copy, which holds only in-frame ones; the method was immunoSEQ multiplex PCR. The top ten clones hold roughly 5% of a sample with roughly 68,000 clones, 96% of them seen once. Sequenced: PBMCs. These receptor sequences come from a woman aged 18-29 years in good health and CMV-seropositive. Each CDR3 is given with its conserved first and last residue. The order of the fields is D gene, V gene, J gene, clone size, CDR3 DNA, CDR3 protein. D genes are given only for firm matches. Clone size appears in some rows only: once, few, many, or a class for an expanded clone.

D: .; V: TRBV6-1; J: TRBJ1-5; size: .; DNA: TGTGCCAGCCAAGTCAGGGCCGGAGGCAATCAGCCCCAGCATTTT; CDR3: CASQVRAGGNQPQHF
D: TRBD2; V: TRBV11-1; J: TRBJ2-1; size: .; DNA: TGTGCCAGCAGCTCCGGGACTAGCGGAGCCAATGAGCAGTTCTTC; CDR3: CASSSGTSGANEQFF
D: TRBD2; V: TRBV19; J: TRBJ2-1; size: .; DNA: TGTGCCAGTAGTATAGATCAGACTAGCGGGACGAGAAATGAGCAGTTCTTC; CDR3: CASSIDQTSGTRNEQFF
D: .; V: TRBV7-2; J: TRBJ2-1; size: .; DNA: TGTGCCAGCAGCTTACGTGGGGACATACTCTGGAATGAGCAGTTCTTC; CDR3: CASSLRGDILWNEQFF
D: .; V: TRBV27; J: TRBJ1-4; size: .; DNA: TGTGCCAGCAGGAAGGGGGCTAATGAAAAACTGTTTTTT; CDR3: CASRKGANEKLFF
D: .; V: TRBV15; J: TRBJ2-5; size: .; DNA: TGTGCCACCAGCAGAGTCCGATTGGAGAAAGAGACCCAGTACTTC; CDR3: CATSRVRLEKETQYF
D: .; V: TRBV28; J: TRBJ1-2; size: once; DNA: TGTGCCAGCAGTTTGTTCGGGGGAGTCGGATATGGCTACACCTTC; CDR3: CASSLFGGVGYGYTF
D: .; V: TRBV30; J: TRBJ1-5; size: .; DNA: TGTGCCTGGAGTCAGGGAACCCTTAGCAATCAGCCCCAGCATTTT; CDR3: CAWSQGTLSNQPQHF
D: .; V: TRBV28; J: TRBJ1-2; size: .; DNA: TGTGCCAGCAGCTCAGGGGTGGGCTATGGCTACACCTTC; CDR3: CASSSGVGYGYTF
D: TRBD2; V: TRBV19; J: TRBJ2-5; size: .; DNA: TGTGCCAGTAGTAGCCCCGGGGGGGAAGAGACCCAGTACTTC; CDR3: CASSSPGGEETQYF
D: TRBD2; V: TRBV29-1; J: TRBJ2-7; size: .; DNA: TGCAGCGTTTTAGCGGGAGCCGAGCAGTACTTC; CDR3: CSVLAGAEQYF
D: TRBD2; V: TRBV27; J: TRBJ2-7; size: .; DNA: TGTGCCAGCAGTCAATCCGGACTAGCGGGCGTATTTAGCTCCTACGAGCAGTACTTC; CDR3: CASSQSGLAGVFSSYEQYF
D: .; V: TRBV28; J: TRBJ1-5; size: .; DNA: TGTGCCAGCAGCTCCGGGGGGAAGTTGCAGCCCCAGCATTTT; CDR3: CASSSGGKLQPQHF
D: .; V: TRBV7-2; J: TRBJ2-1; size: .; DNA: TGTGCCAGCAGCTTCCCGACTAGTTTTGAGCAGTTCTTC; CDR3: CASSFPTSFEQFF
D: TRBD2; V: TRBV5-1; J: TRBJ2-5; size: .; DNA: TGCGCCAGCAGCTTTGGGCTAGCGGGAGATGGGGAGACCCAGTACTTC; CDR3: CASSFGLAGDGETQYF
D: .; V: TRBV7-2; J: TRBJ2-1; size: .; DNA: TGTGCCAGCAGCCCATGGACTGGCTCTACATACAATGAGCAGTTCTTC; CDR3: CASSPWTGSTYNEQFF
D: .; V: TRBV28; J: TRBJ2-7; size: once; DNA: TGTGCCACTTTAGCGGTATTGACCTACGAGCAGTACTTC; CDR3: CATLAVLTYEQYF